A selection of T cell receptor beta chains follows, all from one sample in a study of cytomegalovirus exposure and HLA in healthy donors. Measured with immunoSEQ multiplex PCR; TCRdb has only the in-frame clones, and not every one. The sample lists over 55,000 clones; roughly 83% were seen once. The specimen was PBMCs. These receptors all stem from a man in his forties in good health and CMV-seronegative. CDR3s include the opening cysteine and the closing phenylalanine or tryptophan. Fields, in order: CDR3 DNA, CDR3 protein, D gene, J gene, V gene, clone size. D genes are given only for firm matches. Part of the rows lack a size; the others show once, few, many or a class for expanded clones.

cdr3_nt: TGTGCCTCCCGTCTTACGGGGGGGGCGAGCGAGCAGTTCTTC
cdr3_aa: CASRLTGGASEQFF
d_call: TRBD2
j_call: TRBJ2-1
v_call: TRBV19
clone_size: -

cdr3_nt: TGTGCCAGCAGCTTACACAGGGCTGGAAACACCATATATTTT
cdr3_aa: CASSLHRAGNTIYF
d_call: -
j_call: TRBJ1-3
v_call: TRBV13
clone_size: once

cdr3_nt: TGCGCCAGCAGCCCACTGACTAGCCACAATGAGCAGTTCTTC
cdr3_aa: CASSPLTSHNEQFF
d_call: TRBD2
j_call: TRBJ2-1
v_call: TRBV4-1
clone_size: -

cdr3_nt: TGCGCCAGCAGCTTGGATAGCGGGGGGTCCACAGATACGCAGTATTTT
cdr3_aa: CASSLDSGGSTDTQYF
d_call: TRBD2
j_call: TRBJ2-3
v_call: TRBV5-1
clone_size: -

cdr3_nt: TGTGCCAGCAGACGGTTCCCCTTCCGGGCTGGAAACACCATATATTTT
cdr3_aa: CASRRFPFRAGNTIYF
d_call: -
j_call: TRBJ1-3
v_call: TRBV2
clone_size: -

cdr3_nt: TGTGCCAGCAGTCATCGTTCCCCTGGGACAATTGAGAACACTGAAGCTTTCTTT
cdr3_aa: CASSHRSPGTIENTEAFF
d_call: -
j_call: TRBJ1-1
v_call: TRBV28
clone_size: -

cdr3_nt: TGTGCCAGCAGCCGGTATCTCTCTGGGGCCAACGTCCTGACTTTC
cdr3_aa: CASSRYLSGANVLTF
d_call: -
j_call: TRBJ2-6
v_call: TRBV5-6
clone_size: once

cdr3_nt: TGTGCCAGCAGCTTACGACAGCCCTCTTGGAACACTGAAGCTTTCTTT
cdr3_aa: CASSLRQPSWNTEAFF
d_call: -
j_call: TRBJ1-1
v_call: TRBV11-2
clone_size: -

cdr3_nt: TGTGCCTGGAGTTCGGTGAAGAACTATGGCTACACCTTC
cdr3_aa: CAWSSVKNYGYTF
d_call: -
j_call: TRBJ1-2
v_call: TRBV30
clone_size: -

cdr3_nt: TGTGCCAGCAGACGGGCCACGGGACTGGGAACGGAAGCTTTCTTT
cdr3_aa: CASRRATGLGTEAFF
d_call: -
j_call: TRBJ1-1
v_call: TRBV5-6
clone_size: -

cdr3_nt: TGTGCCAGCAGCTCTCTTGCCGGGGGACGCCCCTACTTC
cdr3_aa: CASSSLAGGRPYF
d_call: -
j_call: TRBJ1-2
v_call: TRBV5-6
clone_size: few

cdr3_nt: TGTGCCTGGAGCCCAGGACTCCTAGCCAAAAACATTCAGTACTTC
cdr3_aa: CAWSPGLLAKNIQYF
d_call: -
j_call: TRBJ2-4
v_call: TRBV30
clone_size: -

cdr3_nt: TGTGCCAGCAGTATATCAGGGACAGGGCACGGCTACACCTTC
cdr3_aa: CASSISGTGHGYTF
d_call: TRBD1
j_call: TRBJ1-2
v_call: TRBV27
clone_size: -

cdr3_nt: TGTGCCAGCAGGGCAGGGTATAGGAACACCGGGGAGCTGTTTTTT
cdr3_aa: CASRAGYRNTGELFF
d_call: -
j_call: TRBJ2-2
v_call: TRBV5-6
clone_size: -

cdr3_nt: TGTGCCAGCTCAAATCTACAGGGGGCTCCTGGGGCCAACGTCCTGACTTTC
cdr3_aa: CASSNLQGAPGANVLTF
d_call: TRBD1
j_call: TRBJ2-6
v_call: TRBV18
clone_size: -

cdr3_nt: TGCGCCAGCAGCTCGCGGGGGGGGACTGAAGCTTTCTTT
cdr3_aa: CASSSRGGTEAFF
d_call: -
j_call: TRBJ1-1
v_call: TRBV5-1
clone_size: -

cdr3_nt: TGTGCCAGCAGTTCACCCGACAGCTTCACTGAAGCTTTCTTT
cdr3_aa: CASSSPDSFTEAFF
d_call: -
j_call: TRBJ1-1
v_call: TRBV7-9
clone_size: -

cdr3_nt: TGCGCCAGCAGGGACTTACAGGGGTCCTACGAGCAGTACTTC
cdr3_aa: CASRDLQGSYEQYF
d_call: TRBD1
j_call: TRBJ2-7
v_call: TRBV4-1
clone_size: -

cdr3_nt: TGTGCCAGCAGCTTACGACAGGAGCCAAGCTACAATGAGCAGTTCTTC
cdr3_aa: CASSLRQEPSYNEQFF
d_call: -
j_call: TRBJ2-1
v_call: TRBV7-8
clone_size: -

cdr3_nt: TGTGCCTGGGAGGGCCGCGGACGGAACACTGAAGCTTTCTTT
cdr3_aa: CAWEGRGRNTEAFF
d_call: -
j_call: TRBJ1-1
v_call: TRBV30
clone_size: -

cdr3_nt: TGTGCCAGCAGTACACCGGGACAGGGGGCGCGCACTGAAGCTTTCTTT
cdr3_aa: CASSTPGQGARTEAFF
d_call: TRBD1
j_call: TRBJ1-1
v_call: TRBV28
clone_size: -

cdr3_nt: TGTGCCAGCAGCCTCAGGGGCTATAATTCACCCCTCCACTTT
cdr3_aa: CASSLRGYNSPLHF
d_call: -
j_call: TRBJ1-6
v_call: TRBV11-2
clone_size: -

cdr3_nt: TGTGCCAGCTCACCACCCCGTGCGTCAGGGATGGGGTACACTGAAGCTTTCTTT
cdr3_aa: CASSPPRASGMGYTEAFF
d_call: -
j_call: TRBJ1-1
v_call: TRBV18
clone_size: -

cdr3_nt: TGCGCCAGCAGCCACCCCCCGGGACAGTCTTTCTATGGCTACACCTTC
cdr3_aa: CASSHPPGQSFYGYTF
d_call: TRBD1
j_call: TRBJ1-2
v_call: TRBV4-1
clone_size: -

cdr3_nt: TGTGCCTGGAGTGTACTAGGTCTGGGGGAGCTGTTTTTT
cdr3_aa: CAWSVLGLGELFF
d_call: -
j_call: TRBJ2-2
v_call: TRBV30
clone_size: -

cdr3_nt: TGCGCCAGCAGCTTGAAGGGGGTCAGTGAGACCCAGTACTTC
cdr3_aa: CASSLKGVSETQYF
d_call: -
j_call: TRBJ2-5
v_call: TRBV5-1
clone_size: once

cdr3_nt: TGTGCCAGCAGCTTAGGGACATCTCCGGACGGAGGCTACACCTTC
cdr3_aa: CASSLGTSPDGGYTF
d_call: -
j_call: TRBJ1-2
v_call: TRBV11-3
clone_size: -

cdr3_nt: TGTGCCAGCAGCACTGGGACTAGCGGGGGGATTAGCTCCTACAATGAGCAGTTCTTC
cdr3_aa: CASSTGTSGGISSYNEQFF
d_call: TRBD2
j_call: TRBJ2-1
v_call: TRBV13
clone_size: -

cdr3_nt: TGTGCCTGGAGTCCCCCCCGGCAGGAACTGTTTTTT
cdr3_aa: CAWSPPRQELFF
d_call: -
j_call: TRBJ1-4
v_call: TRBV30
clone_size: -

cdr3_nt: TGTGCCAGCAGTGATGGGTTTGGAGACACCATATATTTT
cdr3_aa: CASSDGFGDTIYF
d_call: -
j_call: TRBJ1-3
v_call: TRBV25-1
clone_size: -

cdr3_nt: TGTGCCAGCAGTCTAATCGGGACAGTTGGTCCAGATACGCAGTATTTT
cdr3_aa: CASSLIGTVGPDTQYF
d_call: TRBD1
j_call: TRBJ2-3
v_call: TRBV27
clone_size: -

cdr3_nt: TGTGCCAGCTCACCAAGCAGGGGCACCTACAATGAGCAGTTCTTC
cdr3_aa: CASSPSRGTYNEQFF
d_call: -
j_call: TRBJ2-1
v_call: TRBV18
clone_size: -

cdr3_nt: TGCGCCAGCAGCTTACCCACCCCGGGTGAGCAGTTCTTC
cdr3_aa: CASSLPTPGEQFF
d_call: -
j_call: TRBJ2-1
v_call: TRBV5-1
clone_size: -

cdr3_nt: TGTGCCAGCACCGCGGGGCGGGGTACGCAGTATTTT
cdr3_aa: CASTAGRGTQYF
d_call: -
j_call: TRBJ2-3
v_call: TRBV5-6
clone_size: few

cdr3_nt: TGCGCCAGCAGCCATGATCCCGGGACTAGCGTTTCCCCCAATGAGCAGTTCTTC
cdr3_aa: CASSHDPGTSVSPNEQFF
d_call: TRBD2
j_call: TRBJ2-1
v_call: TRBV4-3
clone_size: -

cdr3_nt: TGTGCCAGCAGTTTAAACACCAATCAGCCCCAGCATTTT
cdr3_aa: CASSLNTNQPQHF
d_call: -
j_call: TRBJ1-5
v_call: TRBV27
clone_size: -

cdr3_nt: TGTGCCAGCAACTTACCAACGAACACCGGGGAGCTGTTTTTT
cdr3_aa: CASNLPTNTGELFF
d_call: -
j_call: TRBJ2-2
v_call: TRBV6-1
clone_size: once

cdr3_nt: TGCGCCAGCTCGGCAGGGTCAACAGGAGATACGCAGTATTTT
cdr3_aa: CASSAGSTGDTQYF
d_call: -
j_call: TRBJ2-3
v_call: TRBV5-1
clone_size: once

cdr3_nt: TGTGCCAGCAGCCCGTATCGGGACAGGGGGCAAAATGGCTACATCTTC
cdr3_aa: CASSPYRDRGQNGYIF
d_call: TRBD1
j_call: TRBJ1-2
v_call: TRBV7-9
clone_size: -

cdr3_nt: TGTGCCAGTAGTAACGAGGTCCTCAACACCGGGGAGCTGTTTTTT
cdr3_aa: CASSNEVLNTGELFF
d_call: -
j_call: TRBJ2-2
v_call: TRBV19
clone_size: -

cdr3_nt: TGTGCCAGCAATGGGGACAGGGTTGATGAGCAGTTCTTC
cdr3_aa: CASNGDRVDEQFF
d_call: TRBD1
j_call: TRBJ2-1
v_call: TRBV2
clone_size: -

cdr3_nt: TGTGCCAGCAGCGCAACAGGGGGCGTCCAGCCCCAGCATTTT
cdr3_aa: CASSATGGVQPQHF
d_call: TRBD1
j_call: TRBJ1-5
v_call: TRBV7-9
clone_size: -

cdr3_nt: TGTGCCAGCAGTCTACGTCCGGGACAGTTGAGCACAGATACGCAGTATTTT
cdr3_aa: CASSLRPGQLSTDTQYF
d_call: TRBD1
j_call: TRBJ2-3
v_call: TRBV2
clone_size: -

cdr3_nt: TGTGCCAGCTCACCATATTCTGCGGACAGAGCCGACACCTTC
cdr3_aa: CASSPYSADRADTF
d_call: -
j_call: TRBJ1-2
v_call: TRBV18
clone_size: -

cdr3_nt: TGTGCCAGCAGTGAAACAGGGTGGGGCTCTGGAAACACCATATATTTT
cdr3_aa: CASSETGWGSGNTIYF
d_call: -
j_call: TRBJ1-3
v_call: TRBV6-1
clone_size: few

cdr3_nt: TGTGCCAGCAGTTTAGGGACAGGGAATCCCGGGGAGCTGTTTTTT
cdr3_aa: CASSLGTGNPGELFF
d_call: TRBD1
j_call: TRBJ2-2
v_call: TRBV2
clone_size: few

cdr3_nt: TGTGCCAGCTCCCAGGGATCCTACGAGCAGTACTTC
cdr3_aa: CASSQGSYEQYF
d_call: -
j_call: TRBJ2-7
v_call: TRBV5-6
clone_size: -

cdr3_nt: TGTGCCAGCAGCTTGCGAGTAGTCGACACTGAAGCTTTCTTT
cdr3_aa: CASSLRVVDTEAFF
d_call: -
j_call: TRBJ1-1
v_call: TRBV5-8
clone_size: -

cdr3_nt: TGTGCCAGCAGTGCCCAGGTGGGACAGGGGGCCCAAGAGACCCAGTACTTC
cdr3_aa: CASSAQVGQGAQETQYF
d_call: TRBD1
j_call: TRBJ2-5
v_call: TRBV25-1
clone_size: -

cdr3_nt: TGTGCCAGTAGTAGATCTCGTCGGACAGGAGCCTATGGCTACACCTTC
cdr3_aa: CASSRSRRTGAYGYTF
d_call: TRBD1
j_call: TRBJ1-2
v_call: TRBV19
clone_size: once

cdr3_nt: TGTGCCAGTAGTATCTCCGCGGGGGCTTCGAACACCGGGGAGCTGTTTTTT
cdr3_aa: CASSISAGASNTGELFF
d_call: -
j_call: TRBJ2-2
v_call: TRBV19
clone_size: -

cdr3_nt: TGTGCCAGCAGCTTATCGGTAGCGGGGGTACGAGAGACCCAGTACTTC
cdr3_aa: CASSLSVAGVRETQYF
d_call: TRBD2
j_call: TRBJ2-5
v_call: TRBV7-9
clone_size: -

cdr3_nt: TGTGCCAGCAGCCAAGGGACAGGTCCTATTTCTGGCTACACCTTC
cdr3_aa: CASSQGTGPISGYTF
d_call: TRBD1
j_call: TRBJ1-2
v_call: TRBV5-6
clone_size: few

cdr3_nt: TGTGCCAGCAGTTTTATGGGGGCCGGGGTTAACACTGAAGCTTTCTTT
cdr3_aa: CASSFMGAGVNTEAFF
d_call: -
j_call: TRBJ1-1
v_call: TRBV28
clone_size: -

cdr3_nt: TGTGCCAGCATCAGGTTGCAGGGCTTATATGGCTACACCTTC
cdr3_aa: CASIRLQGLYGYTF
d_call: -
j_call: TRBJ1-2
v_call: TRBV6-1
clone_size: -